The next 21 T cell receptor beta chains were all read from a single sample in a study of vaccination and CD4 T cells after COVID-19. The Oncomine TCR Beta short-read assay was applied to DNA of cultured CD4+ T cells. MiXCR, applied by TCRdb to the PCR reads, yields one record per CDR3 protein. The sample yields more than 8,000 distinct CDR3 sequences, more than 70% seen once. Treatment here: roughly ten-day PBMC culture with coronavirus spike peptide pools or control peptides (ViraFEST assay). Their antigens are not known. Material for sequencing was CD4+ T cells from blood, cultured in vitro. These receptors came from a human donor who had recovered from COVID-19.

The V and J genes are TRBV7-2 and TRBJ2-7; a weak D match, TRBD1 (6 bases). The CDR3 consists of 14 residues. CDR1 SGHTA and CDR2 FQGNSA come from the germline V gene. V lost 0 bases, J lost 5 bases, and 11 bases lay in between. CDR3 bases: TGTGCCAGCAGCTTAGCAGTAGGGGGTAACGAGCAGTACTTC. It yields the protein CASSLAVGGNEQYF.

The rearrangement joins TRBV6-1 to TRBJ2-3; no definite D call. Trimming took 7 bases from V and 2 from J, leaving 19 bases between them. The CDR3 has 16 residues. Germline V gives CDR1 MNHNS, CDR2 SASEGT. This chain's CDR3 is CASTQWGRWDTDTQYF. The CDR3 DNA is TGTGCCAGCACCCAATGGGGTAGGTGGGACACAGATACGCAGTATTTT.

This chain uses TRBV2 with TRBJ1-5; D is unclear. The germline V and J ends were trimmed by 4 bases and 1 base, with 8 bases remaining between them. The CDR3 has 14 residues. Germline CDR1 SNHLY, CDR2 FYNNEI. In DNA, the CDR3 is TGTGCCAGCAGTGTGAGGAGAAGCAATCAGCCCCAGCATTTT. This codes for CASSVRRSNQPQHF.

The chain combines TRBV6-1 with TRBJ1-2; D perhaps matches TRBD1 (5 bases). Trimming took off 5 bases at V and 8 bases at J, with 18 bases between the two ends. This CDR3 region has 14 residues. CDR1 is MNHNS and CDR2 is SASEGT in the germline V gene. The DNA of the CDR3 is TGTGCCAGCAGTCCCGTTGGAGGGGCGTTGGGCTACACCTTC. Protein product: CASSPVGGALGYTF.

DNA of the CDR3: TGTGCCAGCAGTTACAGTACAGGACGATCCGATTCACCCCTCCACTTT. Translating gives CASSYSTGRSDSPLHF. The chain combines TRBV6-2 or TRBV6-3 with TRBJ1-6; D possibly corresponds to TRBD1 (5 bases). Trimming shortened V by 2 bases and J by 8 bases, and 16 bases separated the two germline ends. CDR1 and CDR2 (germline): MNHEY, SVGEGT. The CDR3 has 16 residues.

The chain links TRBV7-2 to TRBJ1-5; D remains unclear. The germline CDR1 and CDR2 sequences are SGHTA and FQGNSA. Deletions cut 3 bases from V and 6 bases from J, with 15 bases between. The CDR3 sequence is 15 residues long. The CDR3 region is CASSLGMGNRQPQHF. CDR3 bases: TGTGCCAGCAGCTTGGGCATGGGCAACCGTCAGCCCCAGCATTTT.

The chain combines TRBV27 with TRBJ1-2, with 8 bases identical to TRBD1. V shed 11 bases, J shed 0 bases, and the junction held 5 bases outside the gene matches. This CDR3 comprises 13 residues. Looked up from germline, CDR1 is MNHEY and CDR2 is SMNVEV (reference sequence). CDR3 sequence: CACWTGSNYGYTF. Written as DNA, the CDR3 is TGTGCCTGCTGGACAGGGTCTAACTATGGCTACACCTTC.

The chain carries TRBV18 and TRBJ1-2, with 8 bases lining up with TRBD1. The CDR3 totals 13 residues. CDR1 and CDR2 from the germline V gene are KGHSH and LQKENI. The V gene end was trimmed by 5 bases and the J gene end by 1 base; junction bases not matched to a gene: 0. The CDR3 region has the DNA TGTGCCAGCTCAGACAGGGGTAACTATGGCTACACCTTC. Amino acid sequence: CASSDRGNYGYTF.

The chain combines TRBV7-3 with TRBJ2-7; no clear D gene. The DNA end is a closer match to TRBJ2-5, so the J assignment may be wrong. The CDR3 runs to 13 residues. In germline, CDR1 is SGHTA, CDR2 FQGTGA. CDR3 in amino acids: CASSPSWLETQYF. Here the CDR3 DNA reads TGTGCCAGCAGCCCGAGTTGGCTGGAGACCCAGTACTTC.

This chain joins TRBV20-1 and TRBJ1-2; D might be TRBD1 (6 bases). The CDR3 sequence is 11 residues long. V was pared by 2 bases and J by 5 bases, with 6 bases between. Germline V gene data show CDR1 as DFQATT and CDR2 as SNEGSKA (reference sequence). The CDR3 reads CSARRGYGYTF. The CDR3 bases are TGCAGTGCTAGAAGGGGGTATGGCTACACCTTC.

The table lists this clonotype with a few counts. The CDR3 spells CASRVGTSNQPQHF. The CDR3 DNA sequence: TGTGCCAGCAGAGTCGGGACTTCGAATCAGCCCCAGCATTTT. J is TRBJ1-5 and V is TRBV6-1, with a weak D call TRBD1 (5 bases). Between the trimmed V and J ends, which lost 6 bases and 4 bases, there was a span of 13 bases. CDR3 length: 14 residues. Germline V CDR1 and CDR2: MNHNS, SASEGT.

This clonotype has just a few counts. The chain uses TRBV6-5 and TRBJ1-1; D ambiguous. Per germline, CDR1 MNHEY and CDR2 SVGAGI. This CDR3 contains 15 residues. Trimming shortened V by 0 bases and J by 0 bases, and 8 bases separated the two germline ends. The DNA of the CDR3 is TGTGCCAGCAGTTACTCTCGGGAGGTGAACACTGAAGCTTTCTTT. This codes for CASSYSREVNTEAFF.

This clonotype is judged medium-sized. The chain uses TRBV6-1 and TRBJ2-4, with 8 positions matching TRBD2. CDR1 is MNHNS and CDR2 is SASEGT in the germline V gene. V was pared by 2 bases and J by 10 bases, with 10 bases of the junction left unmatched. The CDR3 contains 15 residues. The CDR3 is CASSELSAGERIQYF. The DNA of the CDR3 is TGTGCCAGCAGTGAATTATCAGCGGGAGAACGTATTCAGTACTTC.

The chain recombines TRBV20-1 with TRBJ2-7; the match to TRBD2 covers 11 bases. V trimming: 4 bases; J trimming: 5 bases; junction bases outside the gene matches: 7. The CDR3 is 14 residues long. The V gene's germline CDR1 is DFQATT and CDR2 SNEGSKA (reference sequence). The CDR3 DNA reads as TGCAGTGCTAAGACTAGCGGGATCTTCAACGAGCAGTACTTC. Amino acids: CSAKTSGIFNEQYF.

The chain joins TRBV6-4 to TRBJ2-3; the D gene is possibly TRBD1 (6 bases). The CDR3 sequence is 14 residues long. The V end was cut by 5 bases, the J end by 3 bases, with 12 bases between. CDR1 and CDR2 from the germline V gene are MRHNA and SNTAGT. CDR3 sequence reads: CASSSDRGTDTQYF. DNA for the CDR3: TGTGCCAGCAGTTCGGACAGAGGAACAGATACGCAGTATTTT.

The chain recombines TRBV6-1 with TRBJ2-2; D remains unclear. CDR1 and CDR2 (germline): MNHNS, SASEGT. CDR3 length equals 14 residues. With 3 bases removed from V and 1 base from J, the gap between germline ends came to 6 bases. The CDR3: CASSDRQNTGELFF. The CDR3 DNA sequence: TGTGCCAGCAGTGACCGACAGAACACCGGGGAGCTGTTTTTT.

The chain joins TRBV21-1 to TRBJ2-7; the listed D gene, TRBD1, was not tested against the DNA. TRBV21-1 is tagged as a pseudogene. The CDR3 runs to 16 residues. The CDR3 loop is CASSLGGGQGSYEQYF. CDR3 sequence (DNA): TGTGCCAGCAGCCTCGGGGGGGGACAGGGGTCCTACGAGCAGTACTTC.

The rearrangement joins TRBV10-3 to TRBJ2-7; 10 bases align to TRBD1. The CDR3 totals 15 residues. The trim removed 6 bases at V and 5 bases at J, leaving 10 bases unmatched. CDR1 is ENHRY, CDR2 SYGVKD, per germline. The CDR3 sequence: CAISGARDRGHEQYF. CDR3 coding DNA: TGTGCCATCAGCGGGGCCCGGGACAGGGGCCACGAGCAGTACTTC.

The rearrangement joins TRBV7-2 to TRBJ2-3; D is undetermined. The length of the CDR3 is 14 residues. The V end lost 2 bases, the J end lost 2 bases, and 8 bases lay between the germline ends. Germline-derived CDR1 and CDR2 are SGHTA and FQGNSA. The CDR3 region is CASSLSVLTDTQYF. CDR3 DNA sequence: TGTGCCAGCAGCTTATCAGTCCTCACAGATACGCAGTATTTT. The full variable domain, rest sourced from reference TRBV7-2 and TRBJ2-3, is GAGVSQSPSNKVTEKGKDVELRCDPISGHTALYWYRQSLGQGLEFLIYFQGNSAPDKSGLPSDRFSAERTGGSVSTLTIQRTQQEDSAVYLCASSLSVLTDTQYFGPGTRLTVL.

This chain links TRBV21-1 with TRBJ1-2; the table's D call of TRBD1 was not tested on the DNA. TRBV21-1 has pseudogene status. CDR3 length: 13 amino acids. The CDR3 here is CASRGQPNYGYTF. The CDR3 DNA reads TGTGCCAGCCGCGGACAGCCAAACTATGGCTACACCTTC.

This clonotype was observed once. The genes are TRBV7-2 and TRBJ1-5; D is possibly TRBD1 (6 bases). Germline assignment: CDR1 SGHTA and CDR2 FQGNSA. The CDR3 runs 13 residues. V was pared by 5 bases and J by 3 bases, with 8 bases between. The CDR3: CASSPGVNQPQHF. The CDR3 DNA sequence: TGTGCCAGCAGCCCAGGGGTCAATCAGCCCCAGCATTTT.